This T cell receptor (beta chain) was recorded in a study of blood T cells in healthy people across ages (dated by TCRdb to 2015 to 2017). Describing the broader study: In model experiments, template switching captured about one uniquely barcoded TCR beta cDNA molecule for every two T cells. The study measured age-related changes in TCR beta repertoire diversity using deep sequencing normalized with unique cDNA molecular identifiers. The donors were divided into four age groups: young (average around 15 years), middle-aged (about 39), aged (about 60) and long-lived (more than 75). To avoid experimental bias, donors of different ages were randomly spread across the sequencing lanes. The study analyzed two additional independent replicas of 1 million unique cDNA reads from the same blood draw for two donors, one aged 18 to 29 and one aged 80 or older. The paper as a whole reports these results and caveats: As age increased, observed TCR beta diversity per million T cells dropped in a roughly linear way, and a significant reduction was already evident by age 40. Because donor CMV infection status was unknown, age-related changes in expanded clonotypes were potentially confounded. A strong correlation was found between observed TCR beta diversity and the percentage of naive T cells measured by flow cytometry. Since profiling was done on bulk unsorted PBMCs, naive and antigen-experienced compartments could not be conclusively compared. Compared with the aged group, the long-lived group had more naive CD4+ T cells, fewer expanded clones and increased TCR diversity, suggesting age selection. Total diversity estimates from one million sequenced T cells were considered lower bounds and underestimates.

CDR1 SGHTA and CDR2 FQGTGA were looked up in the germline V gene. V gives up 4 bases and J gives up 4 bases, and the segment between their germline ends measures 25 bases. The CDR3 has 18 amino acids, counting the end cysteine and phenylalanine. Only the CDR3 DNA is retained, 54 bases long and in frame from the first base. The library relied on 5' RACE. Sequencing took place on an Illumina HiSeq 2500. A second PCR of about 6 to 11 cycles was performed with a sample-barcoded 5' primer and a J-beta primer mix. A template-switch 5' adaptor carrying 12 random nucleotides introduced a unique molecular identifier onto each TCR beta cDNA molecule. Each sample yielded at least 2.5 million CDR3-containing paired-end reads. All of the RNA was converted into first-strand cDNA using the Mint cDNA synthesis kit, with a TRBC-specific oligonucleotide serving as the primer. After uracil-DNA glycosylase treatment, a first 18-cycle PCR used universal primers M1SS and BC2_uni_R on all cDNA. The authors' analysis ran thus. For normalization, 1 million high-quality reads were randomly selected from each sample, with every read carrying a distinct molecular identifier. Reads with shared molecular identifiers were discarded instead of being binned into consensus sequences. CDR3 identification, clonotype clustering and error correction used MiTCR with a Q25 quality threshold and the strictest error-elimination algorithm. A nonparametric unseen species model with Euler transformation was used to estimate lower-bound total TCR beta diversity. TCRdb took the public reads, trimmed them with fastp at Q25, ran MiXCR for clone calling and kept in-frame beta chains. Rows with a matching CDR3 protein are joined into one entry that keeps the most common DNA and genes. TCRdb's processing, not the authors', yielded these V and J calls. The sample data list about 1.6 million distinct CDR3 sequences, and roughly 32% of these were observed just once. Around 10% of the sample is taken by the ten largest.

Donors were 30 to 45 systemically healthy Caucasian individuals from Russia aged 6 to 90 years. Each donor gave 8 to 10 milliliters of peripheral blood, drawn into EDTA-treated Vacutainer tubes. Ficoll-Paque density-gradient centrifugation was used to isolate PBMCs, with at least 7 million per sample. Total RNA was extracted from PBMCs with Trizol reagent, with at least 6 micrograms obtained per sample. Naive CD45RAhigh/CD27high T cell percentages were measured by flow cytometry on a PBMC aliquot from every donor. A word on this clonotype: The clone's antigen remains unknown. Per-base quality was not reported, and no clone a single base away is much larger than it.

Sequencing input: blood. The chain is encoded by TRBV7-3 joined to TRBJ1-2; the D gene is perhaps TRBD1, from 5 matching bases. The clonotype was recovered from a woman in her twenties or thirties in good health. The sequenced DNA: TGTGCCAGCAGCTCATCTGCCCCCTCTATGAAGCAGGGCTATGGCTACACCTTC. Its translation is CASSSSAPSMKQGYGYTF.